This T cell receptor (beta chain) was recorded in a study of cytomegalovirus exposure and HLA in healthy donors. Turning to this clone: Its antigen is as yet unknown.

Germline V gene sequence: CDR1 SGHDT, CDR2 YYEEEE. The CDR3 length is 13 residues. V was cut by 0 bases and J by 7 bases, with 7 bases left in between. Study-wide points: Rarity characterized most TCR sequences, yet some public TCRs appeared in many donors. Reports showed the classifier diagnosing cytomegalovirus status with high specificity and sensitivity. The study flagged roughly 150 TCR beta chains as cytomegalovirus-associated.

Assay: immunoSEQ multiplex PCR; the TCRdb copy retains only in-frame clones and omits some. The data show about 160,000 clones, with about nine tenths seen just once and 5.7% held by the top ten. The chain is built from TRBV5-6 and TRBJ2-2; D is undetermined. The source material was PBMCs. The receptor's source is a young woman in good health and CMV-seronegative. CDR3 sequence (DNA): TGTGCCAGCAGCTTGGTCACGGGCGGGGAGCTGTTTTTT. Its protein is CASSLVTGGELFF.